This T cell receptor beta chain appears in the sequencing data of a study of T-cell reconstitution after alpha-beta-depleted transplantation in children. Broader study findings: From newly produced T cells came most of the T-cell counts and diversity one year after transplant. Alpha-beta T cells about two months after transplant reportedly derived from several hundred expanded graft clones. High day-60 TCRbeta diversity in some patients came from surviving recipient T cells and thymic progenitors.

Unique molecular identifiers were used in preparing the TCRbeta library. TCRdb re-derived calls from the PCR reads in MiXCR, one entry per CDR3 protein. The sample holds approximately 800,000 distinct CDR3 sequences, approximately 15% seen once. The CDR3 runs 16 residues. V was clipped by 6 bases and J by 10 bases; unmatched bases: 14. The germline CDR1 and CDR2 sequences are SGHDN and FVKESK. This clonotype was seen a few times. Its specificity is unknown. The receptor comes from a male patient aged 10-17 years who had a stem cell transplant for acute lymphoblastic leukemia, so the T cells may come from the graft donor. The material was PBMCs, mostly from graft donor cells, obtained 360 days after TCRalphabeta/CD19-depleted stem cell transplant. The chain has TRBV14 and TRBJ1-6; TRBD1 matches at 8 bases. The CDR3 DNA is TGTGCCAGCAGTTCTTCTTCGACAGGGGAGAGGTCACCCCTCCACTTT. Translating gives CASSSSSTGERSPLHF.